This TCR beta chain was retrieved from a study of response to subunit inactivated influenza vaccine. V shed 2 bases and J shed 13 bases, with 17 bases lying between them. From germline, CDR1 is MDHEN and CDR2 SYDVKM. The length of the CDR3 is 13 residues. There are a few counts of this clonotype. Its antigen is unidentified. Broader study findings: Each seasonal influenza vaccination recruits few new T cells, the authors suggested.

TCRdb redid the calling of the RT-PCR reads with MiXCR, one entry per CDR3 protein. This repertoire shows 550,000 to 800,000 distinct CDR3 sequences, about 15% found once; its top ten account for roughly 12%. Specimen: PBMCs from blood, collected 11 to 12 days after vaccination. The source of this sequence is a man aged 50 or older who received an inactivated influenza vaccine. This chain links TRBV28 with TRBJ2-5, with D maybe TRBD2 (5 bases). CDR3 protein: CASSLVPSGKPYF. For the CDR3, the DNA is TGTGCCAGCAGTTTAGTCCCCTCGGGGAAACCGTACTTC. Full variable domain (rest looked up from reference TRBV28 and TRBJ2-5): DVKVTQSSRYLVKRTGEKVFLECVQDMDHENMFWYRQDPGLGLRLIYFSYDVKMKEKGDIPEGYSVSREKKERFSLILESASTNQTSMYLCASSLVPSGKPYFGPGTRLLVL.